The next 20 T cell receptor beta chains were all read from a single sample in a study of cytomegalovirus exposure and HLA in healthy donors. Primers: 60 Vbeta forward and 13 Jbeta reverse. Profiling relied on immunoSEQ multiplex PCR, and the TCRdb table lists in-frame clones only, not all of them. This repertoire shows under 300,000 clones, about four fifths found once; its top ten account for 2% to 2.5%. The sequenced sample consisted of PBMCs. The receptors were gathered from a woman aged 40 to 49 in good health and CMV-seropositive.

CDR3 protein: CASSPIQVITDTQYF. The CDR3 nucleotides read TGTGCCAGCAGCCCTATTCAGGTGATCACAGATACGCAGTATTTT. The V and J genes are TRBV6-1 and TRBJ2-3; D is undetermined. In germline, CDR1 is MNHNS, CDR2 SASEGT. This CDR3 contains 15 residues. Deletions cut 6 bases from V and 2 bases from J, with 15 bases between.

The chain carries TRBV28 and TRBJ2-5; 7 nucleotides align to TRBD1. Per germline, CDR1 MDHEN and CDR2 SYDVKM. The CDR3 extends over 12 amino acids. Losses at the gene ends were 5 bases for V and 7 bases for J; bases not matched to a gene: 4. The CDR3 sequence is CASSGTVGTQYF. For the CDR3, the DNA is TGTGCCAGCAGTGGGACAGTCGGGACCCAGTACTTC.

DNA for the CDR3: TGTGCCAGCAGCTACGGGGGGCTAGCGGACAATGAGCAGTTCTTC. It translates to CASSYGGLADNEQFF. The rearrangement joins TRBV5-4 to TRBJ2-1, with a tentative D call TRBD2 (7 bases). V was trimmed by 3 bases and J by 5 bases, leaving 15 bases between them. The CDR3 runs to 15 residues. CDR1 is SGHNT, CDR2 YYREEE, per germline (reference sequence).

V gene TRBV11-3 combines with J gene TRBJ2-3; 12 bases agree with TRBD2. Germline V gene data show CDR1 as SGHNT and CDR2 as YENEEA. There are 17 residues in the CDR3. The trim removed 5 bases at V and 2 bases at J, leaving 8 bases unmatched. The CDR3 region is CASSPQTSGGYTDTQYF. The CDR3 region has the DNA TGTGCCAGCAGCCCCCAGACTAGCGGGGGATACACAGATACGCAGTATTTT.

The chain links TRBV28 to TRBJ2-3, with a weak D call TRBD1 (6 bases). V shed 5 bases and J shed 0 bases, with 9 bases lying between them. The CDR3 loop spans 14 amino acids. Germline V gene data show CDR1 as MDHEN and CDR2 as SYDVKM. CDR3 sequence (DNA): TGTGCCAGCAGTCCCGACAGGAGCACAGATACGCAGTATTTT. This sequence encodes CASSPDRSTDTQYF.

The chain recombines TRBV2 with TRBJ1-5; D is undetermined. The CDR3 is 14 residues long. The V end was cut by 5 bases, the J end by 2 bases, with 10 bases between. From germline, CDR1 is SNHLY and CDR2 FYNNEI. The CDR3 DNA follows: TGTGCCAGCAGTCCCATCGGGGGCAATCAGCCCCAGCATTTT. Protein sequence: CASSPIGGNQPQHF.

This clone is a singleton in its sample. The chain is built from TRBV30 and TRBJ2-5; TRBD2 matches 11 bases. After removal of 8 bases from V and 5 bases from J, the junction contained 7 bases not matched to a gene. The germline V gene encodes CDR1 GTSNPN and CDR2 SVGIG (reference sequence). The CDR3 loop spans 13 amino acids. The CDR3 bases are TGTGCCGGAAGACTAGCGGGAAGCGAGACCCAGTACTTC. It translates to CAGRLAGSETQYF.

The gene calls are TRBV5-4 and TRBJ1-2, with D possibly being TRBD1 (5 bases). CDR3 length: 14 residues. Trimming cost V 4 bases and J 5 bases, with 15 bases left between them. Germline lookup yields CDR1 SGHNT and CDR2 YYREEE (reference sequence). This CDR3 reads CASSPGGPRYGYTF. CDR3 nucleotides: TGTGCCAGCAGCCCCGGGGGTCCTCGATATGGCTACACCTTC. Drawing the rest from reference TRBV5-4 and TRBJ1-2, the complete variable domain is ETGVTQSPTHLIKTRGQQVTLRCSSQSGHNTVSWYQQALGQGPQFIFQYYREEENGRGNFPPRFSGLQFPNYSSELNVNALELDDSALYLCASSPGGPRYGYTFGSGTRLTVV.

With respect to this clone: Within the sample, other DNA sequences also encode this same CDR3. This chain links TRBV10-3 with TRBJ2-3, with 7 bases aligning to TRBD2. CDR1 is ENHRY and CDR2 is SYGVKD in the germline V gene. This CDR3 has 14 amino acids. V shed 6 bases, J shed 4 bases, and the junction held 7 bases outside the gene matches. The CDR3 DNA is TGTGCCATCAGGCCAGGACTAGGCCCAGATACGCAGTATTTT. Translating gives CAIRPGLGPDTQYF.

V is TRBV4-3 and J is TRBJ2-7, with 8 bases fitting TRBD1. CDR1 is LGHNA, CDR2 YSLEER, per germline. The CDR3 runs to 15 residues. Trimming removed 4 bases from V and 5 bases from J; junction bases left unmatched: 10. CDR3 in amino acids: CASSPRTGRGDEQYF. The CDR3 DNA is TGCGCCAGCAGCCCGAGGACAGGGAGAGGCGACGAGCAGTACTTC.

This CDR3 reads CASSLAGQGHSPLHF. CDR3 sequence (DNA): TGTGCCAGCAGCTTAGCCGGACAGGGACACTCACCCCTCCACTTT. The chain is built from TRBV7-2 and TRBJ1-6; 8 bases map to TRBD1. The CDR3 is 15 amino acids. Germline trimming cut 0 bases from V and 10 bases from J; bases unmatched to any gene: 5. Germline values: CDR1 SGHTA, CDR2 FQGNSA.

The chain uses TRBV19 and TRBJ1-1, with 10 bases fitting TRBD1. The J segment lost 0 bases and the V segment lost 3 bases, leaving 7 bases of the junction unmatched. CDR1 is LNHDA and CDR2 is SQIVND in the germline V gene (reference sequence). The CDR3 has 17 amino acids. CDR3 sequence: CASSIGTGATMNTEAFF. CDR3 in DNA: TGTGCCAGTAGTATTGGGACAGGGGCGACCATGAACACTGAAGCTTTCTTT. The complete variable domain, with remaining parts taken from reference TRBV19 and TRBJ1-1, reads DGGITQSPKYLFRKEGQNVTLSCEQNLNHDAMYWYRQDPGQGLRLIYYSQIVNDFQKGDIAEGYSVSREKKESFPLTVTSAQKNPTAFYLCASSIGTGATMNTEAFFGQGTRLTVV.

In its sample, this clone was seen a few times. The rearrangement joins TRBV19 to TRBJ1-5; D uncertain. Germline values: CDR1 LNHDA, CDR2 SQIVND (reference sequence). The CDR3 is 14 residues long. V lost 1 base to trimming and J lost 2 bases, with 6 bases between them. CDR3 sequence (DNA): TGTGCCAGTAGTATAGTCGAGGGCAATCAGCCCCAGCATTTT. Amino acids: CASSIVEGNQPQHF.

This chain joins TRBV10-3 and TRBJ2-7; TRBD2 aligns across 9 bases. V was pared by 0 bases and J by 13 bases, with 7 bases of the junction left unmatched. There are 13 residues in the CDR3. Germline V gene sequence: CDR1 ENHRY, CDR2 SYGVKD. The CDR3 loop is CAISESGRLAAYF. The CDR3 coding sequence is TGTGCCATCAGTGAGTCCGGGAGACTAGCGGCTTACTTC.

The chain links TRBV7-8 to TRBJ2-3; no firm D call. The CDR3 covers 12 residues. CDR1 and CDR2 (germline): SGHVS, FQNEAQ. V shed 4 bases and J shed 4 bases, with 6 bases lying between them. The CDR3, as DNA: TGTGCCAGCAGCTCTATACCAGATACGCAGTATTTT. This encodes CASSSIPDTQYF.

V gene TRBV5-6 combines with J gene TRBJ1-1, with D possibly matching TRBD1 (6 bases). Germline CDR1 is SGHDT and CDR2 is YYEEEE. The CDR3 loop spans 13 amino acids. Trimming shortened V by 5 bases and J by 10 bases, and 18 bases separated the two germline ends. This CDR3 reads CASSFRDNTRAFF. The CDR3, as DNA: TGTGCCAGCAGTTTCCGGGACAACACGCGAGCTTTCTTT. Full variable domain (rest looked up from reference TRBV5-6 and TRBJ1-1): DAGVTQSPTHLIKTRGQQVTLRCSPKSGHDTVSWYQQALGQGPQFIFQYYEEEERQRGNFPDRFSGHQFPNYSSELNVNALLLGDSALYLCASSFRDNTRAFFGQGTRLTVV.

This chain joins TRBV7-9 and TRBJ2-1; 9 bases line up with TRBD2. Germline assignment: CDR1 SEHNR and CDR2 FQNEAQ (reference sequence). J was trimmed by 5 bases and V by 5 bases; bases with no gene match: 16. This CDR3 spans 18 amino acids. The CDR3 nucleotides are TGTGCCAGCAGCCCAAGGGGAGTGGCGGGAGGGAATAACAATGAGCAGTTCTTC. It is translated as CASSPRGVAGGNNNEQFF.

The chain uses TRBV7-9 and TRBJ1-1; 7 bases align to TRBD1. CDR3 size: 12 residues. With V trimmed by 8 bases and J by 4 bases, 4 bases remained unmatched. Germline-derived CDR1 and CDR2 are SEHNR and FQNEAQ (reference sequence). The CDR3 loop is CASRTGITEAFF. CDR3 DNA: TGTGCCAGCCGGACAGGAATCACTGAAGCTTTCTTT.

Comments on this clone: The same CDR3 also results from other DNA sequences found in this sample. The chain carries TRBV13 and TRBJ2-7; 8 bases are shared with TRBD1. J was trimmed by 5 bases and V by 4 bases; bases with no gene match: 7. The germline gives CDR1 PRHDT, CDR2 FYEKMQ (reference sequence). The CDR3 is made up of 14 amino acids. The CDR3 DNA reads TGTGCCAGCAGCTCTCGGACAGGGAACCACGAGCAGTACTTC. Translation gives CASSSRTGNHEQYF.

V gene TRBV9 combines with J gene TRBJ1-5, with D perhaps TRBD1 (5 bases). This CDR3 contains 15 residues. Deletions cut 0 bases from V and 3 bases from J, with 10 bases between. The germline CDR1 and CDR2 sequences are SGDLS and YYNGEE. The CDR3 nucleotides read TGTGCCAGCAGCGTAGACGGGGGGTCCAATCAGCCCCAGCATTTT. It codes for CASSVDGGSNQPQHF.